A single sample is the source of the 21 T cell receptor beta chains below, sequenced in a study of T cells in Graves' hyperthyroidism and ophthalmopathy. TCR beta CDR3 regions were amplified from RNA. The study used the HTBI primer set for a first-round RT-PCR of the TCR CDR3. TCRdb re-analysed the multiplex PCR reads in MiXCR, keeping a single row per CDR3 protein. The sample carries roughly 280,000 distinct CDR3 sequences, about 20% recorded once. The sample consisted of blood. The receptors were sampled from a man younger than 45 with Graves' ophthalmopathy.

The chain has TRBV28 and TRBJ1-5, with TRBD1 as a possible D gene (6 bases). From germline, CDR1 is MDHEN and CDR2 SYDVKM. CDR3 length: 14 residues. The V end lost 10 bases, the J end lost 0 bases, and 13 bases lay between the germline ends. The CDR3, as DNA: TGTGCCATCCAAGGGGGATATAGCAATCAGCCCCAGCATTTT. This encodes CAIQGGYSNQPQHF.

This chain links TRBV7-9 with TRBJ2-5, with 8 nucleotides matching TRBD1. CDR3 size: 15 residues. The V segment lost 1 base and the J segment 5 bases; nucleotides outside the gene matches: 6. Germline CDR1 SEHNR, CDR2 FQNEAQ (reference sequence). CDR3 region: CASSLGTGFGETQYF. The CDR3 DNA reads TGTGCCAGCAGCTTAGGGACAGGGTTTGGGGAGACCCAGTACTTC.

There are many counts of this clonotype. The chain combines TRBV20-1 with TRBJ2-5, with a weak D call TRBD1 (7 bases). V dropped 3 bases and J dropped 1 base, with 15 bases sitting between them. This CDR3 spans 15 amino acids. The germline CDR1 and CDR2 sequences are DFQATT and SNEGSKA (reference sequence). The CDR3 DNA reads TGCAGTGCTAGGGAGGGGGCAATCCCCCAAGAGACCCAGTACTTC. It codes for CSAREGAIPQETQYF.

This chain joins TRBV20-1 and TRBJ1-2, with D perhaps TRBD1 (6 bases). Germline assignment: CDR1 DFQATT and CDR2 SNEGSKA (reference sequence). Trimming stripped 2 bases from V and 3 bases from J, with 10 bases between. The CDR3 has 13 amino acids. The CDR3 sequence: CSARQGWDYGYTF. In nucleotides, the CDR3 is TGCAGTGCTAGACAGGGGTGGGACTATGGCTACACCTTC.

V is TRBV20-1 and J is TRBJ2-3; tentative D call: TRBD2 (6 bases). Germline loops: CDR1 DFQATT, CDR2 SNEGSKA (reference sequence). CDR3 length equals 15 residues. V shed 5 bases and J shed 2 bases, with 17 bases lying between them. CDR3 in DNA: TGCAGTGCTGATGTTGTTAGCGGCTACACAGATACGCAGTATTTT. This gives the protein CSADVVSGYTDTQYF.

This clonotype was counted at least ten times. The chain has TRBV6-1 and TRBJ2-5; 12 bases map to TRBD2. The CDR3 is 16 residues long. Trimming cost V 6 bases and J 2 bases; bases outside gene matches: 7. Germline values: CDR1 MNHNS, CDR2 SASEGT. The CDR3 coding sequence is TGTGCCAGCAGCCGTGGGACTAGCGGGTATCAAGAGACCCAGTACTTC. It yields the protein CASSRGTSGYQETQYF.

To note about this clonotype: A much larger clone lies one base from this, so it may be a read error. The chain recombines TRBV11-2 with TRBJ1-2, with a weak D call TRBD1 (6 bases). The germline gives CDR1 SGHAT, CDR2 FQNNGV. V was clipped by 7 bases and J by 8 bases, with 17 bases between them. The CDR3 spans 13 residues. The DNA of the CDR3 is TGTGCCAGCACCTTTTACTGGGGGGGCGGCTACACCTTC. Its protein is CASTFYWGGGYTF.

There are many counts of this clonotype. The chain has TRBV28 and TRBJ1-5, with TRBD1 matching 7 bases. Germline CDR1 reads MDHEN; CDR2 reads SYDVKM. Losses at the gene ends were 4 bases for V and 7 bases for J; bases not matched to a gene: 13. This CDR3 has 16 amino acids. CDR3 amino acids: CASSSPKTGVKQPQHF. The CDR3 DNA reads as TGTGCCAGCAGTTCTCCCAAAACAGGGGTAAAACAGCCCCAGCATTTT.

The chain has TRBV7-2 and TRBJ1-1; 12 bases are shared with TRBD1. Trimming took 5 bases from V and 4 from J; bases not matched to a gene: 5. CDR3 size: 15 residues. Per the germline V gene, CDR1 is SGHTA and CDR2 is FQGNSA. This CDR3 reads CASSRGTGGLTEAFF. CDR3 bases: TGTGCCAGCAGCAGGGGGACAGGGGGCCTCACTGAAGCTTTCTTT.

This clonotype was picked up a small number of times. The rearrangement links TRBV5-4 to TRBJ2-1; 9 nucleotides agree with TRBD2. This CDR3 is 14 amino acids long. The germline V gene has CDR1 SGHNT and CDR2 YYREEE (reference sequence). V trimming: 2 bases; J trimming: 13 bases; junction bases outside the gene matches: 10. CDR3 in amino acids: CASSLYAAGGYQFF. CDR3 DNA: TGTGCCAGCAGCTTATATGCGGCGGGAGGGTATCAGTTCTTC. The whole variable domain, filled in from reference TRBV5-4 and TRBJ2-1, reads ETGVTQSPTHLIKTRGQQVTLRCSSQSGHNTVSWYQQALGQGPQFIFQYYREEENGRGNFPPRFSGLQFPNYSSELNVNALELDDSALYLCASSLYAAGGYQFFGPGTRLTVL.

This rearrangement joins TRBV19 to TRBJ2-3; 11 nucleotides agree with TRBD2. This CDR3 region has 16 residues. V was clipped by 1 base and J by 4 bases; unmatched bases: 4. The germline V gene encodes CDR1 LNHDA and CDR2 SQIVND (reference sequence). CDR3: CASSIGGSGRADTQYF. Written as DNA, the CDR3 is TGTGCCAGTAGTATAGGAGGTAGCGGGAGGGCAGATACGCAGTATTTT.

The V gene is TRBV12-3 or TRBV12-4, the J gene TRBJ1-3, with 7 bases matching TRBD1. J gave up 0 bases and V 7 bases, and 6 bases lay outside the gene matches. The CDR3 has 15 residues. CDR3 DNA: TGTGCCAGCACCGGGACAGACAGCTCTGGAAACACCATATATTTT. It specifies CASTGTDSSGNTIYF.

This clonotype was observed a handful of times. This chain connects TRBV7-8 to TRBJ2-7; D is possibly TRBD1 (6 bases). Germline CDR1 reads SGHVS; CDR2 reads FQNEAQ. There are 14 residues in the CDR3. Trimming took off 5 bases at V and 1 base at J, with 12 bases between the two ends. CDR3 nucleotide sequence: TGTGCCAGCAGCCACCGACAGGAGTCCTACGAGCAGTACTTC. Translating gives CASSHRQESYEQYF. Based on the CDR3 plus reference TRBV7-8 and TRBJ2-7, the full variable domain is GAGVSQSPRYKVAKRGQDVALRCDPISGHVSLFWYQQALGQGPEFLTYFQNEAQLDKSGLPSDRFFAERPEGSVSTLKIQRTQQEDSAVYLCASSHRQESYEQYFGPGTRLTVT.

The genes are TRBV7-8 and TRBJ2-1; D is unclear. V lost 0 bases, J lost 7 bases, and 10 bases lay in between. The CDR3 is 14 residues long. Germline values: CDR1 SGHVS, CDR2 FQNEAQ. Here the CDR3 reads CASSLAPSGNEQFF. CDR3 in DNA: TGTGCCAGCAGCTTAGCTCCATCCGGGAATGAGCAGTTCTTC.

This clonotype has a count of ten or more. The V gene is TRBV28, the J gene TRBJ1-1; D might be TRBD1 (6 bases). This CDR3 comprises 12 residues. Looked up from germline, CDR1 is MDHEN and CDR2 is SYDVKM. Trimming cost V 11 bases and J 0 bases, with 10 bases left between them. CDR3 protein: CAAGHLNTEAFF. In DNA, the CDR3 is TGTGCCGCGGGACATCTGAACACTGAAGCTTTCTTT.

The chain carries TRBV12-3 or TRBV12-4 and TRBJ2-3, with D possibly matching TRBD1 (5 bases). This CDR3 region has 14 residues. Trimming cost V 5 bases and J 6 bases, with 15 bases left between them. CDR3 DNA: TGTGCCAGCAGTGACAAGGACAATTTTGATACGCAGTATTTT. It specifies CASSDKDNFDTQYF.

In its sample, this clonotype was seen a few times. This chain links TRBV19 with TRBJ2-2; D is uncertain. CDR1 is LNHDA, CDR2 SQIVND, per germline (reference sequence). This CDR3 is built from 15 residues. V lost 1 base, J lost 1 base, and 7 bases lay in between. The CDR3, as DNA: TGTGCCAGTAGTATAGTTTACGTGAACACCGGGGAGCTGTTTTTT. This sequence encodes CASSIVYVNTGELFF. The whole variable domain, remainder taken from reference TRBV19 and TRBJ2-2, is DGGITQSPKYLFRKEGQNVTLSCEQNLNHDAMYWYRQDPGQGLRLIYYSQIVNDFQKGDIAEGYSVSREKKESFPLTVTSAQKNPTAFYLCASSIVYVNTGELFFGEGSRLTVL.

This clonotype was seen only a few times. This chain links TRBV7-8 with TRBJ1-1; weak D call: TRBD1 (5 bases). The germline CDR1 and CDR2 sequences are SGHVS and FQNEAQ. The CDR3 length is 16 residues. V lost 2 bases, J lost 0 bases, and 13 bases lay in between. The CDR3 loop is CASSLPGSHMNTEAFF. CDR3 sequence (DNA): TGTGCCAGCAGCTTACCAGGGTCTCACATGAACACTGAAGCTTTCTTT.

The chain combines TRBV11-3 with TRBJ1-1, with D possibly matching TRBD1 (6 bases). The CDR3 loop spans 15 amino acids. V lost 5 bases to trimming and J lost 1 base, with 14 bases between them. Per the germline V gene, CDR1 is SGHNT and CDR2 is YENEEA. The CDR3 loop is CASSGSRGQNTEAFF. As DNA, the CDR3 is TGTGCCAGCAGCGGTAGCAGGGGTCAGAACACTGAAGCTTTCTTT.

This chain joins TRBV30 and TRBJ2-1, with 7 nucleotides matching TRBD2. Trimming cost V 4 bases and J 4 bases; bases outside gene matches: 10. The CDR3 runs 15 residues. Per the germline V gene, CDR1 is GTSNPN and CDR2 is SVGIG (reference sequence). CDR3 in amino acids: CAWTHPGLGYNEQFF. CDR3 DNA sequence: TGTGCCTGGACGCACCCCGGACTAGGGTACAATGAGCAGTTCTTC.

V and J are TRBV5-6 and TRBJ1-5; unclear D gene. The ends were cut back, 0 bases at V and 2 bases at J, with 9 bases in the middle. Germline CDR1 reads SGHDT; CDR2 reads YYEEEE. CDR3 length: 15 residues. The CDR3 region is CASSLEVWGNQPQHF. CDR3 bases: TGTGCCAGCAGCTTGGAAGTCTGGGGCAATCAGCCCCAGCATTTT.